This TCR beta chain was captured in a study of graft-versus-host responses after intestinal transplantation. Overall study: Multivisceral, liver-intestinal, or isolated intestinal grafts went to recipients.

The CDR3 has 16 residues. V trimming: 5 bases; J trimming: 0 bases; junction bases outside the gene matches: 7. Germline CDR1 reads LNHDA; CDR2 reads SQIVND (reference sequence). About this clone itself: The antigen remains undetermined.

TCRdb's copy holds only in-frame clones and misses some; the assay was immunoSEQ multiplex PCR. The table lists about 120,000 clones, 85% to 95% of them singletons. The J gene is TRBJ2-3, the V gene TRBV19; TRBD1 matches at 8 bases. Sample: unstimulated CD4+ T cells sorted from spleen or lymph node cells, taken before intestinal transplant. The receptor was isolated from a human donor who received an intestinal transplant. DNA of the CDR3: TGTGCCAGTAGTCGCACCGGGACAGGTAGCACAGATACGCAGTATTTT. Its protein is CASSRTGTGSTDTQYF.